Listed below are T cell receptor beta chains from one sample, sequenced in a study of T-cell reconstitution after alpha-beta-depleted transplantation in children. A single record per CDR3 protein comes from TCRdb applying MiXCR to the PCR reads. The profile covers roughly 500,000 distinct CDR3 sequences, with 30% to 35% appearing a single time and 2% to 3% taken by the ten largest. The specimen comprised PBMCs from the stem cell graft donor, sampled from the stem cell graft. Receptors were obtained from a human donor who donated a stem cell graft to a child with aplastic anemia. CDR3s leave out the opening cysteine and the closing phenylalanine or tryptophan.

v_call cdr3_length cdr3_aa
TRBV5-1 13 ASSLDRGRGTEAF
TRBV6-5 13 ASSYSTGIEAEAF
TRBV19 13 ASRRGTEDTGELF
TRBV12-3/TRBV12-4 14 ASSPQGGVSGYGYT
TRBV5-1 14 ASSRGLTTSTDTQY
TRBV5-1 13 ASSLGDRVNTEAF
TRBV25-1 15 ASSGSSQVLMNTEAF
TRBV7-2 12 ASSLARNQETQY
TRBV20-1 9 SASPHTEAF
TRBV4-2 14 ASSQDAAPRGDTQY
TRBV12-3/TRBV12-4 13 ASSGTGTGVYEQY
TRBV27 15 ASSLEAAGQYGSPLH
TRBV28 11 ASSFSSGMVQY
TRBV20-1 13 SALVGEGVGTEAF
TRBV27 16 ASSIRTSGRWAYNEQF
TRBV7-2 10 ASSLISEYWV
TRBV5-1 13 ASSLAGGVYNEQF
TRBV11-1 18 ASSSEAIGLAGGSTDTQY
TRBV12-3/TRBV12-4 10 ASSFTDRGYT
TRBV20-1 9 SAMRTIEQF
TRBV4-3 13 ASSQDLVRRTEAF
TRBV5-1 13 ASSPGAQGTGELF
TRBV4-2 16 ASQAHHHSYPSSYEQY
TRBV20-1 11 SASTGPGNTIY
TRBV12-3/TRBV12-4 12 ASSPDNRNQPQH
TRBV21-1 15 ASSPRTRPDYYNEQF
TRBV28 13 ASSLNNLSTDTQY
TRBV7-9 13 ASSLPRGSNTEAF
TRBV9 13 ASSAHPGRDQPQH
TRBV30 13 AWRATGLVNQPQH
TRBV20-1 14 SARDELAGDTGELF
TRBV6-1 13 ASSGKVLSNQPQH
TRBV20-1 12 SASRDRQQETQY
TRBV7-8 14 ASSLRTSWITGELF
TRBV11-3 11 ASSPTSVNEQF
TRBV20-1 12 SAPRQQDSSPLH
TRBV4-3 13 ASSHANPSNYGYT
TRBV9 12 ASSLSYLNTEAF
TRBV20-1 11 SANRDSPYEQY
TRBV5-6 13 ASSSGPYSNQPQH
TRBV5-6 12 ASSWGTGSYGYT
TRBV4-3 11 ASSQDRGIEAF
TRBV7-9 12 ASSLADRFIGAF
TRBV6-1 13 ASRPSGTDRYEQY
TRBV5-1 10 ASSLASDEQF
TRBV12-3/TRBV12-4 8 ASRGTSWY
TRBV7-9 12 ASSRTSGSPEQY
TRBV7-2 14 ASLPWGQVGNNEQF